This T cell receptor beta chain derives from a study of vaccination effects on CD4 cells after COVID-19. Study-level information: Sampling occurred a median 72 days post second dose, range 14 to 241.

Method: immunoSEQ multiplex PCR; TCRdb's copy keeps in-frame clones and lacks some. This sample has about 57,000 clones; approximately 72% occur once, and the top ten carry approximately 4.5%. Concerning this clone itself: What it binds is unknown.

V lost 2 bases and J 10 bases, leaving 17 bases between the germline ends. Germline CDR1 MNHNS, CDR2 SASEGT. CDR3 length: 14 residues. Culture lasted around eleven days before CD4+ T cell isolation. Two doses of BNT162b2 or mRNA-1273 vaccine were administered to participants. According to the study, vaccine recipients showed no prior SARS-CoV-2 infection and negative nucleocapsid antibodies. This specimen consisted of CD4+ T cells from PBMCs cultured without peptide, obtained after COVID-19 vaccination. The V and J genes are TRBV6-1 and TRBJ1-1; a possible D gene is TRBD1 (6 bases). The receptor's source is a human donor who received a COVID-19 vaccine. Written as DNA, the CDR3 is TGTGCCAGCAGTGAAAAGGGTAGGGGGGGGATAGCTTTCTTT. It codes for CASSEKGRGGIAFF.